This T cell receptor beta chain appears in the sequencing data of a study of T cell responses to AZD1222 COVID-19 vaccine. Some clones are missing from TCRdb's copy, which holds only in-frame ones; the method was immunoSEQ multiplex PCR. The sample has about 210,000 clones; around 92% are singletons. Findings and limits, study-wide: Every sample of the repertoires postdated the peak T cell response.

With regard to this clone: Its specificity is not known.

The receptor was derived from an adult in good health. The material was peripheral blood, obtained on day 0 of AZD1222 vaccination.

The CDR3 DNA is TGTGCCAGCAGGTGGAGGACTGAAGCTTTCTTT. Translated, it gives CASRWRTEAFF. The chain links TRBV27 to TRBJ1-1, with D hard to call. The CDR3 has 11 amino acids. V shed 6 bases and J shed 5 bases, with 7 bases lying between them. Looked up from germline, CDR1 is MNHEY and CDR2 is SMNVEV (reference sequence).